The 28 T cell receptor beta chains below come from one sample, sequenced in a study of shared clonotypes between healthy human individuals. CD45RO-negative, CCR7-selected cells formed the naive CD8 fraction, which excluded terminally differentiated effector memory CD45RA+ cells. Produced via immunoSEQ multiplex PCR; TCRdb's table is partial and in-frame only. Found here are roughly 810,000 clones, roughly 96% of them singletons; the top ten hold about 0.25%. Sequenced material: naive CD8+ T cells sorted from blood. All receptors come from a man younger than 40 in good health.

The chain has TRBV7-9 and TRBJ2-1, with TRBD2 matching over 7 bases. CDR1 and CDR2 (germline): SEHNR, FQNEAQ (reference sequence). V shed 3 bases, J shed 6 bases, and the junction held 5 bases outside the gene matches. The CDR3 extends over 14 amino acids. Here the CDR3 DNA reads TGTGCCAGCAGCTTTGCGGGAGCGGTCAATGAGCAGTTCTTC. Translation gives CASSFAGAVNEQFF.

The genes are TRBV7-9 and TRBJ1-1; 8 nucleotides agree with TRBD1. CDR1 is SEHNR, CDR2 FQNEAQ, per germline (reference sequence). After removal of 1 base from V and 0 bases from J, the junction contained 1 base not matched to a gene. The CDR3 has 15 amino acids. The CDR3 reads CASSLGTGLNTEAFF. The CDR3 DNA sequence: TGTGCCAGCAGCTTAGGGACAGGGTTGAACACTGAAGCTTTCTTT.

This clone was seen once. This chain uses TRBV19 with TRBJ2-7, with TRBD2 matching over 10 bases. The length of the CDR3 is 14 residues. J lost 6 bases, V lost 8 bases, and 10 bases had no gene match. CDR1 is LNHDA, CDR2 SQIVND, per germline (reference sequence). The CDR3 nucleotides read TGTGCCAGTCGTACCACGGGGACTAGCGTCGAGCAGTACTTC. Its protein product is CASRTTGTSVEQYF. Combining the CDR3 with reference TRBV19 and TRBJ2-7 gives the whole variable domain DGGITQSPKYLFRKEGQNVTLSCEQNLNHDAMYWYRQDPGQGLRLIYYSQIVNDFQKGDIAEGYSVSREKKESFPLTVTSAQKNPTAFYLCASRTTGTSVEQYFGPGTRLTVT.

This chain joins TRBV10-3 and TRBJ2-3, with 14 nucleotides matching TRBD2. The CDR3 contains 14 residues. Germline CDR1 is ENHRY and CDR2 is SYGVKD. V shed 8 bases, J shed 4 bases, and the junction held 2 bases outside the gene matches. CDR3 loop: CAIRTSGRSDTQYF. CDR3 in DNA: TGTGCCATCCGGACTAGCGGGAGGTCAGATACGCAGTATTTT.

The rearrangement joins TRBV5-5 to TRBJ2-1; TRBD2 might be the D (6 bases). V lost 0 bases and J 4 bases, leaving 17 bases between the germline ends. There are 17 residues in the CDR3. The germline V gene encodes CDR1 SGHKS and CDR2 YYEKEE (reference sequence). DNA of the CDR3: TGTGCCAGCAGCTTGGAGGTGATAGGGACTCGGTACAATGAGCAGTTCTTC. This gives the protein CASSLEVIGTRYNEQFF. The full variable domain, its missing parts supplied by reference TRBV5-5 and TRBJ2-1, is DAGVTQSPTHLIKTRGQQVTLRCSPISGHKSVSWYQQVLGQGPQFIFQYYEKEERGRGNFPDRFSARQFPNYSSELNVNALLLGDSALYLCASSLEVIGTRYNEQFFGPGTRLTVL.

As regards this clone: This specimen includes other DNA sequences encoding the same CDR3. The rearrangement uses TRBV4-1 and TRBJ2-1; D not certain. V was shortened by 0 bases and J by 4 bases, with 7 bases between the two germline ends. Germline CDR1 MGHRA, CDR2 YSYEKL. This CDR3 comprises 14 residues. Here the CDR3 DNA reads TGCGCCAGCAGCCAAGATCGATCATACAATGAGCAGTTCTTC. It specifies CASSQDRSYNEQFF.

As regards this clone: Other DNA sequences within the sample encode an identical CDR3. V and J are TRBV19 and TRBJ2-6; the D is unclear. Germline V gene sequence: CDR1 LNHDA, CDR2 SQIVND (reference sequence). Deletions cut 2 bases from V and 1 base from J, with 6 bases between. The length of the CDR3 is 15 residues. The CDR3 sequence is CASSISGSGANVLTF. For the CDR3, the DNA is TGTGCCAGTAGTATATCCGGATCTGGGGCCAACGTCCTGACTTTC.

The J gene is TRBJ2-7, the V gene TRBV7-2; perhaps TRBD1 as D (5 bases). Trimming removed 6 bases from V and 6 bases from J, with 21 bases in between. The CDR3 spans 15 residues. Germline CDR1 SGHTA, CDR2 FQGNSA. CDR3 loop: CASRPTPMFQGEQYF. As DNA, the CDR3 is TGTGCCAGCAGGCCAACACCTATGTTCCAGGGCGAGCAGTACTTC. The full variable domain, its missing parts supplied by reference TRBV7-2 and TRBJ2-7, is GAGVSQSPSNKVTEKGKDVELRCDPISGHTALYWYRQSLGQGLEFLIYFQGNSAPDKSGLPSDRFSAERTGGSVSTLTIQRTQQEDSAVYLCASRPTPMFQGEQYFGPGTRLTVT.

This chain connects TRBV30 to TRBJ2-7; possible D gene TRBD1, 6 bases. The CDR3 sequence is 15 residues long. CDR1 and CDR2 (germline): GTSNPN, SVGIG (reference sequence). Trimming removed 0 bases from V and 4 bases from J, with 16 bases in between. The CDR3 is CAWSVRSRGIYEQYF. CDR3 nucleotide sequence: TGTGCCTGGAGTGTGAGGAGCAGGGGAATTTACGAGCAGTACTTC.

The rearrangement uses TRBV7-6 and TRBJ2-7, with 7 bases identical to TRBD2. CDR1 and CDR2 (germline): SGHVS, FNYEAQ. V shed 5 bases, J shed 3 bases, and the junction held 10 bases outside the gene matches. The CDR3 is made up of 15 amino acids. The DNA of the CDR3 is TGTGCCAGCAGCCCTACTGGGAGGGGACTCTACGAGCAGTACTTC. Amino acid sequence: CASSPTGRGLYEQYF.

V usage is TRBV7-8 and J usage is TRBJ2-7, with 7 bases aligning to TRBD1. V shed 5 bases, J shed 4 bases, and the junction held 14 bases outside the gene matches. This CDR3 contains 16 residues. Germline CDR1 and CDR2: SGHVS and FQNEAQ. CDR3 residues: CASSPVDRQGPYEQYF. As DNA, the CDR3 is TGTGCCAGCAGCCCGGTGGATAGACAGGGACCGTACGAGCAGTACTTC.

The rearrangement joins TRBV9 to TRBJ2-1; D gene uncertain. Per germline, CDR1 SGDLS and CDR2 YYNGEE. There are 11 residues in the CDR3. The ends were cut back, 0 bases at V and 10 bases at J, with 5 bases in the middle. As DNA, the CDR3 is TGTGCCAGCAGCGTAGTAGCCGAGCAGTTCTTC. This translates into CASSVVAEQFF.

The chain joins TRBV7-9 to TRBJ1-5; D is perhaps TRBD1 (6 bases). V lost 5 bases, J lost 4 bases, and 15 bases lay in between. This CDR3 has 15 residues. Germline V lookup: CDR1 SEHNR, CDR2 FQNEAQ (reference sequence). Here the CDR3 reads CASSPEGVSNQPQHF. CDR3 sequence (DNA): TGTGCCAGCAGCCCGGAGGGGGTGAGTAATCAGCCCCAGCATTTT. Using reference TRBV7-9 and TRBJ1-5 for the parts outside the CDR3, the full variable domain is DTGVSQNPRHKITKRGQNVTFRCDPISEHNRLYWYRQTLGQGPEFLTYFQNEAQLEKSRLLSDRFSAERPKGSFSTLEIQRTEQGDSAMYLCASSPEGVSNQPQHFGDGTRLSIL.

This clone appeared a single time. This chain joins TRBV29-1 and TRBJ2-7; 8 bases are a match to TRBD1. Germline V lookup: CDR1 SQVTM, CDR2 ANQGSEA. Trimming at V came to 2 bases and at J to 3 bases, leaving 9 bases not matched to a gene. CDR3 length equals 15 residues. For the CDR3, the DNA is TGCAGCGTTGAAATGCAGGGACAGGAAAACTACGAGCAGTACTTC. Protein sequence: CSVEMQGQENYEQYF.

The chain joins TRBV13 to TRBJ2-1; D ambiguous. Per the germline V gene, CDR1 is PRHDT and CDR2 is FYEKMQ (reference sequence). V was pared by 2 bases and J by 0 bases, with 14 bases between. The CDR3 is 17 residues long. The CDR3, as DNA: TGTGCCAGCAGCTTAAACTCAGGATCGAGCTCCTACAATGAGCAGTTCTTC. Protein product: CASSLNSGSSSYNEQFF.

The chain recombines TRBV7-9 with TRBJ2-2, with D possibly being TRBD2 (7 bases). The CDR3 totals 17 residues. The V gene's germline CDR1 is SEHNR and CDR2 FQNEAQ (reference sequence). V dropped 4 bases and J dropped 10 bases, with 25 bases sitting between them. CDR3 in amino acids: CASSYNRGGEHNVELFF. The CDR3 nucleotides are TGTGCCAGCAGCTACAATCGAGGGGGGGAACATAATGTGGAGCTGTTTTTT.

This rearrangement joins TRBV27 to TRBJ2-7; 8 positions match TRBD2. V lost 8 bases and J lost 3; bases outside the gene matches: 6. The CDR3 covers 13 residues. Germline V gene data show CDR1 as MNHEY and CDR2 as SMNVEV (reference sequence). The CDR3 is CASGGLAVYEQYF. The CDR3 DNA reads as TGTGCCAGCGGAGGACTAGCCGTCTACGAGCAGTACTTC.

This chain links TRBV7-9 with TRBJ2-7, with D perhaps assigned TRBD1 or TRBD2 (6 bases each). CDR1 is SEHNR, CDR2 FQNEAQ, per germline (reference sequence). This CDR3 has 16 residues. Deletions cut 4 bases from V and 0 bases from J, with 16 bases between. The CDR3 DNA reads TGTGCCAGCAGCTGGGACACGGGACTTAGCTCCTACGAGCAGTACTTC. Its protein product is CASSWDTGLSSYEQYF. The full variable domain, completed using reference TRBV7-9 and TRBJ2-7, is DTGVSQNPRHKITKRGQNVTFRCDPISEHNRLYWYRQTLGQGPEFLTYFQNEAQLEKSRLLSDRFSAERPKGSFSTLEIQRTEQGDSAMYLCASSWDTGLSSYEQYFGPGTRLTVT.

This chain uses TRBV29-1 with TRBJ2-7; 8 bases match TRBD1. The CDR3 consists of 13 residues. Germline CDR1 and CDR2: SQVTM and ANQGSEA. The trim removed 5 bases at V and 4 bases at J, leaving 7 bases unmatched. CDR3 sequence (DNA): TGCAGCGTTATTTGGACAGGGAAGTACGAGCAGTACTTC. It is translated as CSVIWTGKYEQYF.

In its sample, this clone was seen once. This chain uses TRBV4-1 with TRBJ1-1, with unresolved D. With 2 bases removed from V and 6 bases from J, the gap between germline ends came to 16 bases. The CDR3 loop spans 15 amino acids. Germline V gene data show CDR1 as MGHRA and CDR2 as YSYEKL. CDR3 residues: CASSQTSEGTAEAFF. The CDR3 region has the DNA TGCGCCAGCAGCCAAACCTCAGAGGGAACCGCTGAAGCTTTCTTT.

The CDR3 sequence: CASRASTDTQYF. CDR3 in DNA: TGTGCCAGCAGGGCTAGCACAGATACGCAGTATTTT. The chain joins TRBV7-6 to TRBJ2-3; no reliable D call. Germline CDR1 and CDR2: SGHVS and FNYEAQ. The CDR3 covers 12 residues. The V and J ends lost 6 bases and 0 bases respectively, with 4 bases between them. The variable domain in full, completed from reference TRBV7-6 and TRBJ2-3, reads GAGVSQSPRYKVTKRGQDVALRCDPISGHVSLYWYRQALGQGPEFLTYFNYEAQQDKSGLPNDRFSAERPEGSISTLTIQRTEQRDSAMYRCASRASTDTQYFGPGTRLTVL.

CDR3 nucleotides: TGCAGCGTTGTTGGGGCCCCGACCGTCGGGGAGTACAATGAGCAGTTCTTC. Its protein is CSVVGAPTVGEYNEQFF. This chain links TRBV29-1 with TRBJ2-1; tentatively, D is TRBD1 or TRBD2 (5 bases each). In germline, CDR1 is SQVTM, CDR2 ANQGSEA. V was trimmed by 4 bases and J by 4 bases, leaving 23 bases between them. CDR3 size: 17 residues.

The genes are TRBV7-3 and TRBJ2-2; 11 bases map to TRBD1. CDR3 length: 15 residues. Germline V gives CDR1 SGHTA, CDR2 FQGTGA. After removal of 5 bases from V and 4 bases from J, the junction contained 3 bases not matched to a gene. CDR3 bases: TGTGCCAGCAGCACCGGACAGGGGGCCACCGGGGAGCTGTTTTTT. This encodes CASSTGQGATGELFF.

CDR3 sequence (DNA): TGCAGCGTTGGGGGCGGGAGTCTCGAAGAGACCCAGTACTTC. Protein product: CSVGGGSLEETQYF. The genes are TRBV29-1 and TRBJ2-5; 7 positions agree with TRBD2. There are 14 residues in the CDR3. V was pared by 4 bases and J by 3 bases, with 8 bases of the junction left unmatched. Germline V lookup: CDR1 SQVTM, CDR2 ANQGSEA.

This chain connects TRBV7-9 to TRBJ1-4; maybe TRBD1 (5 bases). Germline loops: CDR1 SEHNR, CDR2 FQNEAQ (reference sequence). Trimming pared 5 bases from V and 6 bases from J, leaving 13 bases between. This CDR3 is built from 14 residues. The CDR3 nucleotides are TGTGCCAGCAGCCTTGGGGGATCGGATGAAAAACTGTTTTTT. It yields the protein CASSLGGSDEKLFF.

This rearrangement joins TRBV7-6 to TRBJ2-3; 15 positions agree with TRBD2. The CDR3 runs 19 residues. After removal of 1 base from V and 4 bases from J, the junction contained 9 bases not matched to a gene. CDR1 and CDR2 from the germline V gene are SGHVS and FNYEAQ. The CDR3 loop reads CASSLEIKGLAGGPDTQYF. CDR3 in DNA: TGTGCCAGCAGCTTAGAGATTAAGGGACTAGCGGGAGGACCAGATACGCAGTATTTT.

This chain connects TRBV4-1 to TRBJ2-2; 9 nucleotides line up with TRBD2. Germline V gene lookup returns CDR1 MGHRA and CDR2 YSYEKL. This CDR3 is built from 15 residues. Trimming at V came to 3 bases and at J to 4 bases, leaving 3 bases not matched to a gene. CDR3 protein: CASSQLAGFTGELFF. The DNA of the CDR3 is TGCGCCAGCAGCCAGCTAGCGGGATTCACCGGGGAGCTGTTTTTT.

The chain joins TRBV28 to TRBJ1-1; D not resolved. The V gene lost 3 bases and the J gene lost 0 bases, with 14 bases spanning the gap. CDR1 is MDHEN, CDR2 SYDVKM, per germline. The CDR3 has 16 residues. The CDR3 DNA is TGTGCCAGCAGTTTTCTAGACGCGCGAATGAACACTGAAGCTTTCTTT. Its protein is CASSFLDARMNTEAFF.